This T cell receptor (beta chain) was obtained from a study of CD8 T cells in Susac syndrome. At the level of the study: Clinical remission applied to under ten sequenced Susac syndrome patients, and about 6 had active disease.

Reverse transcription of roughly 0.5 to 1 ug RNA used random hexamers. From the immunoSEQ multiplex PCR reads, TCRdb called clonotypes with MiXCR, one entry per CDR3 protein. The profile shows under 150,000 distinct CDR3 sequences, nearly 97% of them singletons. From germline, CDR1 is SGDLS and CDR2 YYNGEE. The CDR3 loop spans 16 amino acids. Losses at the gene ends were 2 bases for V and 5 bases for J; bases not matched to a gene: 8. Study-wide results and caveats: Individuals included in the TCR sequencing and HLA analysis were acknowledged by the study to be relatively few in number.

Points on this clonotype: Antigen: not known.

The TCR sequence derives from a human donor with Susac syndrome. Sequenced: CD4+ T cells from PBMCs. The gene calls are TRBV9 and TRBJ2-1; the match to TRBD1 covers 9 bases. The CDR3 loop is CASSVRTGGKNNEQFF. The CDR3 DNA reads TGTGCCAGCAGCGTTCGAACAGGGGGCAAGAACAATGAGCAGTTCTTC.